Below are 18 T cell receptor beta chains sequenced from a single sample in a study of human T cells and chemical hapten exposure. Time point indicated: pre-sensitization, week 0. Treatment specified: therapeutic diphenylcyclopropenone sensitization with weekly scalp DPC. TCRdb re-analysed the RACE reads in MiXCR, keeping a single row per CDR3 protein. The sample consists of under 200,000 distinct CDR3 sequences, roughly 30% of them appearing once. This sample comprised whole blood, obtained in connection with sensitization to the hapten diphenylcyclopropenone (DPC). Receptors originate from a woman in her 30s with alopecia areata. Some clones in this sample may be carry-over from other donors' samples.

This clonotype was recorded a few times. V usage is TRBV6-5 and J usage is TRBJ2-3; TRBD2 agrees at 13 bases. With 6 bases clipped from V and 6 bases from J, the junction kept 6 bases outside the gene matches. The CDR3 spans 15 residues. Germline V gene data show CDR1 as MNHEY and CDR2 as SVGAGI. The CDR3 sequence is CASRRLAGGDDTQYF. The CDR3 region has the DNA TGTGCCAGCAGAAGACTAGCGGGAGGAGACGATACGCAGTATTTT.

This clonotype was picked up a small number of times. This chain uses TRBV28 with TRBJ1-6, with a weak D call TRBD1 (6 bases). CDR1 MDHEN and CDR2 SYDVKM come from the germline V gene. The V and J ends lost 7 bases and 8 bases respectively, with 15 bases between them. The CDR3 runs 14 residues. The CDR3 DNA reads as TGTGCCAGCAAAGGGGGGAGCGGGGATTCACCCCTCCACTTT. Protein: CASKGGSGDSPLHF.

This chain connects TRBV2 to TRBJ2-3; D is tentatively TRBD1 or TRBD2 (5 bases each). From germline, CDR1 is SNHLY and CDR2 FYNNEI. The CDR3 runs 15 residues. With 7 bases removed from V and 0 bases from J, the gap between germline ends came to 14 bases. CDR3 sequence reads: CASTGLGASTDTQYF. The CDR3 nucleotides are TGTGCCAGCACTGGACTTGGGGCTAGCACAGATACGCAGTATTTT. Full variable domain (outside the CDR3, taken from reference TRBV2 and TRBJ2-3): EPEVTQTPSHQVTQMGQEVILRCVPISNHLYFYWYRQILGQKVEFLVSFYNNEISEKSEIFDDQFSVERPDGSNFTLKIRSTKLEDSAMYFCASTGLGASTDTQYFGPGTRLTVL.

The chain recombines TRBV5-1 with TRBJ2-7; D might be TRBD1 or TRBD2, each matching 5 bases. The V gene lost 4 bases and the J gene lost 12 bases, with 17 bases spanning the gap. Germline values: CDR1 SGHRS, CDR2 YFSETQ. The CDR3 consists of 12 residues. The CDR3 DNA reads TGCGCCAGCAGCGGGACGGACCCTTCGTGGTACTTC. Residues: CASSGTDPSWYF.

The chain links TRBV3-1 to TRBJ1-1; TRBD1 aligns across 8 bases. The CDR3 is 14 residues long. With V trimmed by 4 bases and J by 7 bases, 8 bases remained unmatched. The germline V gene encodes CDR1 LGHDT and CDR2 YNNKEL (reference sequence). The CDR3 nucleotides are TGTGCCAGCAGCCCCCTTCAGGGGGCAGGTGAAGCTTTCTTT. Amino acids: CASSPLQGAGEAFF.

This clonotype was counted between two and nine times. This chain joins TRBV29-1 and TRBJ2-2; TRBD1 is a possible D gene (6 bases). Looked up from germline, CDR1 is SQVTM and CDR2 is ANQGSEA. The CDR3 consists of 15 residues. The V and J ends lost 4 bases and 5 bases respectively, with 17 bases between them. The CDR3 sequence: CSVGSWGLGTGELFF. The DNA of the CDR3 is TGCAGCGTTGGGTCTTGGGGGCTGGGGACCGGGGAGCTGTTTTTT.

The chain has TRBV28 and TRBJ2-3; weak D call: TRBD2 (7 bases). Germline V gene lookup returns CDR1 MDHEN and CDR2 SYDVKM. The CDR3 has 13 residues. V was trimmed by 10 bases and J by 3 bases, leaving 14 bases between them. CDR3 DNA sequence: TGTGCCACCTGGAGGGGGGGAACAGATACGCAGTATTTT. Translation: CATWRGGTDTQYF. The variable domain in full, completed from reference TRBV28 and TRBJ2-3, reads DVKVTQSSRYLVKRTGEKVFLECVQDMDHENMFWYRQDPGLGLRLIYFSYDVKMKEKGDIPEGYSVSREKKERFSLILESASTNQTSMYLCATWRGGTDTQYFGPGTRLTVL.

CDR3 in amino acids: CASSSRRVNEQFF. The CDR3 coding sequence is TGTGCCAGCAGCTCTCGACGGGTCAATGAGCAGTTCTTC. The chain employs TRBV11-3 and TRBJ2-1; D remains ambiguous. The CDR3 spans 13 residues. Germline values: CDR1 SGHNT, CDR2 YENEEA. V lost 4 bases and J 6 bases, leaving 10 bases between the germline ends.

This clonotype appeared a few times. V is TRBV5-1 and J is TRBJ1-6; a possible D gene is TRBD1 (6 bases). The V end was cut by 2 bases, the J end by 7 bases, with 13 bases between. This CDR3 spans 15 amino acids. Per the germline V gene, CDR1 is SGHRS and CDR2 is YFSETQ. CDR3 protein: CASSLQGGGNSPLHF. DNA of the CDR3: TGCGCCAGCAGCTTACAGGGAGGTGGAAATTCACCCCTCCACTTT. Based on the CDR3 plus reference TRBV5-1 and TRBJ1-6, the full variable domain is KAGVTQTPRYLIKTRGQQVTLSCSPISGHRSVSWYQQTPGQGLQFLFEYFSETQRNKGNFPGRFSGRQFSNSRSEMNVSTLELGDSALYLCASSLQGGGNSPLHFGNGTRLTVT.

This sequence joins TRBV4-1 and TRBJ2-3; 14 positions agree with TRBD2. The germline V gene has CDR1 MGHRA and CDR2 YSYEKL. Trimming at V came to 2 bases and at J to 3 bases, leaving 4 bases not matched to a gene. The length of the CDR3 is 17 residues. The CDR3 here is CASSQTGTSGSTDTQYF. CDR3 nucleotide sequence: TGCGCCAGCAGCCAAACGGGGACTAGCGGGAGTACAGATACGCAGTATTTT.

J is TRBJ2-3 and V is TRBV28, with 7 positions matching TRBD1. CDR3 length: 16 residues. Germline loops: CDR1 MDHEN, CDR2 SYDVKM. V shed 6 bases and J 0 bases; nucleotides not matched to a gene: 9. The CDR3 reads CASSLGQLSSTDTQYF. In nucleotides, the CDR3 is TGTGCCAGCAGCCTGGGACAGTTGTCTAGCACAGATACGCAGTATTTT.

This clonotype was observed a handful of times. This CDR3 is CASSLGVGDYYEQYF. CDR3 coding DNA: TGTGCCAGCAGTTTGGGGGTGGGGGACTACTACGAGCAGTACTTC. The chain couples TRBV12-3 or TRBV12-4 to TRBJ2-7; 7 bases fit TRBD2. CDR3 length: 15 amino acids. The V and J ends lost 3 bases and 3 bases, in that order; junction bases with no gene match: 8.

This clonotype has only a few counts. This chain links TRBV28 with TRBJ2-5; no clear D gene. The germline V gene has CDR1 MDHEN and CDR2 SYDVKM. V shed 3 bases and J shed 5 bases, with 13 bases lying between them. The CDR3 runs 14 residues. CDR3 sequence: CASSFGAIWETQYF. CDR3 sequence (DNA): TGTGCCAGCAGTTTCGGCGCTATCTGGGAGACCCAGTACTTC.

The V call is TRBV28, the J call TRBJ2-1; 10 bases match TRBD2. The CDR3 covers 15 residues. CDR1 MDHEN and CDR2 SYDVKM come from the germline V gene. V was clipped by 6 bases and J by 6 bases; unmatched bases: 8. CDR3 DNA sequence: TGTGCCAGCAGCCACACTAGCGGGGCCGTCAATGAGCAGTTCTTC. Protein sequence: CASSHTSGAVNEQFF.

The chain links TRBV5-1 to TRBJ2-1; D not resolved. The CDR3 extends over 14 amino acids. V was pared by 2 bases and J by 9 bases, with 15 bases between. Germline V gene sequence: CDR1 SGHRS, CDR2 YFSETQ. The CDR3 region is CASSLNILGGEQFF. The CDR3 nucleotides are TGCGCCAGCAGCTTAAACATCCTGGGCGGTGAGCAGTTCTTC.

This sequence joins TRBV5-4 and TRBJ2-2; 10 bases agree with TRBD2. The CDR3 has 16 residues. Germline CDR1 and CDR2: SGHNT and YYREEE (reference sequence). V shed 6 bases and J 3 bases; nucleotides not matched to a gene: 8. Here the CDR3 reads CASNQRGGLDTGELFF. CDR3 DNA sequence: TGTGCCAGCAACCAGCGGGGGGGCCTCGACACCGGGGAGCTGTTTTTT.

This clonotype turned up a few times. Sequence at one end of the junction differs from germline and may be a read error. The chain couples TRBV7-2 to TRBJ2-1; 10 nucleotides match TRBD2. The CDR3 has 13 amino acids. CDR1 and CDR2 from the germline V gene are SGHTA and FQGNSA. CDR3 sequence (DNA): TGTGCCAGCAGCCCGGGGCTAGCGGGGGATCTGGTCTTC. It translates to CASSPGLAGDLVF.

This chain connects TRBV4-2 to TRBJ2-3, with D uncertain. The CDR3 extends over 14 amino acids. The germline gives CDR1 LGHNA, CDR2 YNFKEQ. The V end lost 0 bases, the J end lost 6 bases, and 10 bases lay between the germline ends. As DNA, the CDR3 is TGTGCCAGCAGCCAAGATCGGTCCCGGGATACGCAGTATTTT. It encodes CASSQDRSRDTQYF.